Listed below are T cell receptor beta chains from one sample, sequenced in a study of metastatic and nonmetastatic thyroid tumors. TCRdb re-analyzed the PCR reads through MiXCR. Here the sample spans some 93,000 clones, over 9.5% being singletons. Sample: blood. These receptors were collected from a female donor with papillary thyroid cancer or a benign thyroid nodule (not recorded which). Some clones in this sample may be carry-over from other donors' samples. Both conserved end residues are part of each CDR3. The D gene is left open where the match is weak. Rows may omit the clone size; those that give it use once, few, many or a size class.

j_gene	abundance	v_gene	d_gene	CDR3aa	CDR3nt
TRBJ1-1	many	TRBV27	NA	CATRTANTEAFF	TGTGCCACGAGGACGGCGAACACTGAAGCTTTCTTT
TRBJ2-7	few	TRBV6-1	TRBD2	CANGSVTSGYYEQHF	TGTGCCAACGGGTCCGTGACTAGCGGGTACTACGAGCAGCACTTC
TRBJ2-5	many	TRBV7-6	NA	CASSPGSLYNQETQYF	TGTGCCAGCAGCCCAGGGTCGTTGTATAACCAAGAGACCCAGTACTTC
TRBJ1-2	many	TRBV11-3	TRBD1	CASSLFPSGQRYF	TGTGCCAGCAGCTTATTTCCTTCGGGACAGAGGTACTTC
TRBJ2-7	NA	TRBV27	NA	CASSLGRCPYEQYF	TGTGCCAGCAGTCTCGGACGGTGCCCCTACGAGCAGTACTTC
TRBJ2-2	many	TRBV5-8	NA	CASRDYGTRTGELFF	TGTGCCAGCAGGGATTATGGGACACGCACCGGGGAGCTGTTTTTT
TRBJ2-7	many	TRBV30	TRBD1	CAWSTKVGAGGWYEQYF	TGTGCCTGGAGCACCAAAGTGGGGGCAGGGGGCTGGTACGAGCAGTACTTC
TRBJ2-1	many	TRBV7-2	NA	CASSVGSYRVVDEQFF	TGTGCCAGCAGCGTCGGGTCCTACAGGGTAGTCGATGAGCAGTTCTTC
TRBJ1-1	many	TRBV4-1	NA	CASSYPGRTNTEAFF	TGCGCCAGCAGCTATCCGGGACGGACGAACACTGAAGCTTTCTTT
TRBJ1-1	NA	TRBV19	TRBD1	CASSSTGVGTGGFSAEAFF	TGTGCCAGTAGTTCGACGGGGGTCGGGACAGGGGGCTTTAGCGCTGAAGCTTTCTTT
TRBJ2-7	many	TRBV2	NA	CASRVGSEQYF	TGTGCCAGCAGGGTAGGAAGCGAGCAGTACTTC
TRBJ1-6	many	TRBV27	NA	CASSLSKGYNSPLHF	TGTGCCAGCAGTTTATCTAAGGGGTATAATTCACCCCTCCACTTT
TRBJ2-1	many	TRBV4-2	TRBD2	CASSQDPGGSYNEQFF	TGTGCCAGCAGCCAAGATCCGGGAGGCTCTTACAATGAGCAGTTCTTC
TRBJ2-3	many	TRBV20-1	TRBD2	CSAIGLAGGRYTDTQYF	TGCAGTGCTATCGGCCTAGCGGGAGGGCGTTACACAGATACGCAGTATTTT
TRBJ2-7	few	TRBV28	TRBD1	CASRPGQSYEQYF	TGTGCCAGCAGACCGGGACAGAGTTACGAGCAGTACTTC
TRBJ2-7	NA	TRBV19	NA	CVSSFRGVAWSYEQYF	TGTGTCAGTAGTTTCCGCGGGGTGGCATGGTCCTACGAGCAGTACTTC
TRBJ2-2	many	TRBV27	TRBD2	CASGSGANTGELFF	TGTGCCAGCGGTAGCGGGGCGAACACTGGGGAGCTGTTTTTT
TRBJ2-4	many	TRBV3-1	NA	CASSLTGTTKNIQYF	TGTGCCAGCAGCCTCACCGGGACAACCAAAAACATTCAGTACTTC
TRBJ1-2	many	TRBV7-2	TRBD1	CASSLDGTGRGYTF	TGTGCCAGCAGCTTAGACGGGACAGGGCGAGGCTACACCTTC
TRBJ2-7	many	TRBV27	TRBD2	CASMPSGRAHEQYF	TGTGCCAGCATGCCTAGCGGGAGAGCTCACGAGCAGTACTTC
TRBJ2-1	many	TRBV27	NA	CASRTEGQGSYNEQFF	TGTGCCAGCAGGACCGAGGGCCAAGGCTCCTACAATGAGCAGTTCTTC
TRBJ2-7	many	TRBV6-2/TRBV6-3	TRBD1	CASSSTGGRMYEQYF	TGTGCCAGCAGCTCGACAGGGGGCAGGATGTACGAGCAGTACTTC
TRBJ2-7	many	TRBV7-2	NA	CASSLGLGIDYEQYF	TGTGCCAGCAGCTTAGGGCTCGGGATAGACTACGAGCAGTACTTC
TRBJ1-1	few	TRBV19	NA	CASRKQDVNTEAFF	TGTGCCAGTAGGAAACAGGACGTGAACACTGAAGCTTTCTTT
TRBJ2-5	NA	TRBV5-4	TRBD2	CASSLGTSGRDQETQYF	TGTGCCAGCAGCTTGGGGACTAGCGGGAGGGACCAAGAGACCCAGTACTTC
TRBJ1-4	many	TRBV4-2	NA	CASSQDAGFINEKLLF	TGTGCCAGCAGCCAAGACGCGGGGTTCATTAATGAAAAACTGCTTTTT
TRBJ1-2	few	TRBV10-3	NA	CAISAGYGTDDGYTF	TGTGCCATCAGTGCTGGTTATGGGACGGATGATGGCTACACCTTC
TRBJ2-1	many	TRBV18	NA	CASSPRNEQFF	TGTGCCAGCTCACCACGGAATGAGCAGTTCTTC
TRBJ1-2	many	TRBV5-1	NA	CASSRGFGYGYTF	TGCGCCAGCAGTCGGGGCTTTGGCTATGGCTACACCTTC
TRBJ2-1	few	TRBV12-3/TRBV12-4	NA	CASSRTTRGVYNEQFF	TGTGCCAGCAGTAGAACGACTAGAGGGGTCTACAATGAGCAGTTCTTC
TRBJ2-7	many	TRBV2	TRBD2	CASKSLADSYEQYF	TGTGCCAGCAAGTCGCTAGCGGACTCCTACGAGCAGTACTTC
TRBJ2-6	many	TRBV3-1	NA	CASSQDFSGANVLTF	TGTGCCAGCAGCCAAGATTTCTCTGGGGCCAACGTCCTGACTTTC
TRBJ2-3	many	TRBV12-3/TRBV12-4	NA	CASSWSSRDTQYF	TGTGCCAGCAGTTGGTCCTCCCGGGATACGCAGTATTTT
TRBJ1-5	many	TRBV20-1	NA	CSASRQGFANQPQHF	TGCAGTGCTAGTAGGCAGGGGTTCGCCAATCAGCCCCAGCATTTT
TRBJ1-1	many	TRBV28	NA	CASSPWENTEAFF	TGTGCCAGCAGTCCTTGGGAGAACACTGAAGCTTTCTTT